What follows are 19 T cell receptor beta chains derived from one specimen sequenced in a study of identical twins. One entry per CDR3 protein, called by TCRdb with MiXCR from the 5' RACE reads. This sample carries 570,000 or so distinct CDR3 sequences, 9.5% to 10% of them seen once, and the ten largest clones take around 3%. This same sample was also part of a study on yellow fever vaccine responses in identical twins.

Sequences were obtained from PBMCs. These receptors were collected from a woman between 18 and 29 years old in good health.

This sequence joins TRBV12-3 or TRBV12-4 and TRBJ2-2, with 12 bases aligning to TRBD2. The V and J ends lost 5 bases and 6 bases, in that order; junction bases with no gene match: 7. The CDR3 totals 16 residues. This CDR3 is CASSPRLAGASGELFF. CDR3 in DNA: TGTGCCAGCAGTCCCAGACTAGCGGGAGCCTCCGGGGAGCTGTTTTTT.

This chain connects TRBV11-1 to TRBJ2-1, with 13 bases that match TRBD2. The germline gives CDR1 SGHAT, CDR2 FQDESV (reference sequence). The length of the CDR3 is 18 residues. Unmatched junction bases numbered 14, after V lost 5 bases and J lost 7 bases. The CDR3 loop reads CASSTGTSGGALGNEQFF. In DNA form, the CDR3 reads TGTGCCAGCAGCACCGGCACTAGCGGGGGGGCCCTTGGGAATGAGCAGTTCTTC.

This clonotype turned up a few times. The CDR3 is CASSQELVLAGADTQYF. The CDR3 region has the DNA TGCGCCAGCAGCCAAGAATTGGTTCTAGCGGGAGCAGATACGCAGTATTTT. The rearrangement uses TRBV4-1 and TRBJ2-3; 10 bases fit TRBD2. Germline lookup yields CDR1 MGHRA and CDR2 YSYEKL. This CDR3 spans 17 amino acids. V lost 0 bases to trimming and J lost 4 bases; unmatched junction nucleotides: 7.

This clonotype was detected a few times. The CDR3 DNA reads TGCGCCAGCAGCCCGGGACCCCGGGCTAACAATGAGCAGTTCTTC. Its translation is CASSPGPRANNEQFF. The chain employs TRBV5-1 and TRBJ2-1, with D perhaps TRBD1 or TRBD2 (5 bases each). Germline V CDR1 and CDR2: SGHRS, YFSETQ. V was clipped by 4 bases and J by 5 bases, with 16 bases between them. This CDR3 region has 15 residues.

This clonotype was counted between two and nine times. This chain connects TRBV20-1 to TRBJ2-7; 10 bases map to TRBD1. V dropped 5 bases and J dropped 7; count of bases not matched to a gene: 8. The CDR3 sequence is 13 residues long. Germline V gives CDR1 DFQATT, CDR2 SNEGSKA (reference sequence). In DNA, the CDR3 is TGCAGTGCTTACCGGGACAGGGGTCTTGAGCAGTACTTC. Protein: CSAYRDRGLEQYF.

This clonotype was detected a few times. The CDR3 sequence: CASSPTGRTRPYEQYF. CDR3 DNA sequence: TGTGCCAGCAGTCCCACGGGCAGGACTAGGCCCTACGAGCAGTACTTC. The chain combines TRBV12-3 or TRBV12-4 with TRBJ2-7; 7 bases fit TRBD2. V lost 5 bases to trimming and J lost 2 bases; unmatched junction nucleotides: 12. The CDR3 runs 16 residues.

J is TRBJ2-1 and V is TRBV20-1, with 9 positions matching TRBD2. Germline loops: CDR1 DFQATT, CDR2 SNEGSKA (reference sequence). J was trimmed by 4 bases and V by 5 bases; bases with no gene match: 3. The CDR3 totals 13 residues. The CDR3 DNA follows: TGCAGTGCTGCTAGCGGGGATTACAATGAGCAGTTCTTC. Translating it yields CSAASGDYNEQFF.

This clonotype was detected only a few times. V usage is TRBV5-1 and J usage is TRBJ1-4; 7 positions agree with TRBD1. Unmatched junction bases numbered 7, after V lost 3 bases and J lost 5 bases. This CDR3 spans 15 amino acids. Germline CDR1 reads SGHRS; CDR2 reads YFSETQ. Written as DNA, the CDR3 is TGCGCCAGCAGCTCCGAGGGGGCGCGGAATGAAAAACTGTTTTTT. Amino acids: CASSSEGARNEKLFF.

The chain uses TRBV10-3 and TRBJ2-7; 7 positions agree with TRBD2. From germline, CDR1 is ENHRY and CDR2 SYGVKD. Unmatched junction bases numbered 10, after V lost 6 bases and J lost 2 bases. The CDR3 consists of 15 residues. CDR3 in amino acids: CAISEGRGFAYEQYF. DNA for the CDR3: TGTGCCATCAGCGAAGGGCGGGGGTTCGCCTACGAGCAGTACTTC.

The CDR3 sequence: CSARDPTGVDTQYF. CDR3 sequence (DNA): TGCAGTGCTAGAGATCCGACAGGGGTGGATACGCAGTATTTT. The chain links TRBV20-1 to TRBJ2-3; TRBD1 aligns across 8 bases. The CDR3 has 14 residues. The J segment lost 6 bases and the V segment lost 0 bases, leaving 5 bases of the junction unmatched. Germline V gene data show CDR1 as DFQATT and CDR2 as SNEGSKA (reference sequence).

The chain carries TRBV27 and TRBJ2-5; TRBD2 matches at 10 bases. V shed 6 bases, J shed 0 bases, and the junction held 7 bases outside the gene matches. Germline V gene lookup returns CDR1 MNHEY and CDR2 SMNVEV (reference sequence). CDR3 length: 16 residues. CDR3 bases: TGTGCCAGCAGACCTACTAGCGGGGCCTACCAAGAGACCCAGTACTTC. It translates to CASRPTSGAYQETQYF.

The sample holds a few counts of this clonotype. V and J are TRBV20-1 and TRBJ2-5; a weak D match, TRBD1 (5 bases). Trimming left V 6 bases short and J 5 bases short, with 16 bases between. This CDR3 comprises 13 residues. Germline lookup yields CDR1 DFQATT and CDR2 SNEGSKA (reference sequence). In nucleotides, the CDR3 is TGCAGTGCCCCCTCATCGAAGGGGGAGACCCAGTACTTC. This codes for CSAPSSKGETQYF.

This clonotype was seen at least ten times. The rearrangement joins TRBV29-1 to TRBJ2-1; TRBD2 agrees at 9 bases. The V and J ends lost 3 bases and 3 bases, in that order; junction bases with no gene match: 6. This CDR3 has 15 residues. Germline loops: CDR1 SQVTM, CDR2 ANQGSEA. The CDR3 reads CSVDPSGGIYNEQFF. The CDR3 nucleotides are TGCAGCGTTGACCCCAGCGGGGGGATCTACAATGAGCAGTTCTTC.

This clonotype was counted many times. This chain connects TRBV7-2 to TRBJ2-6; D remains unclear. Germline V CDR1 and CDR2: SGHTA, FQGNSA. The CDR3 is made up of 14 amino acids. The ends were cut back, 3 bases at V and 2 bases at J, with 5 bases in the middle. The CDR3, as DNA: TGTGCCAGCAGCTTGGGTCCTGGGGCCAACGTCCTGACTTTC. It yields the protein CASSLGPGANVLTF.

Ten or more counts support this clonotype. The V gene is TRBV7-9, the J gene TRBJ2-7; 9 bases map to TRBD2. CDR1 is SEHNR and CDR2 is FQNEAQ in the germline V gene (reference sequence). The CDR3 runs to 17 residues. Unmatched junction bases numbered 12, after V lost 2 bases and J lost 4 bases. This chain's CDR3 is CASSLSERLADSYEQYF. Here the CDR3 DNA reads TGTGCCAGCAGCTTATCAGAACGACTAGCGGATTCGTACGAGCAGTACTTC. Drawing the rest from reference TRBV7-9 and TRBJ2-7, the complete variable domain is DTGVSQNPRHKITKRGQNVTFRCDPISEHNRLYWYRQTLGQGPEFLTYFQNEAQLEKSRLLSDRFSAERPKGSFSTLEIQRTEQGDSAMYLCASSLSERLADSYEQYFGPGTRLTVT.

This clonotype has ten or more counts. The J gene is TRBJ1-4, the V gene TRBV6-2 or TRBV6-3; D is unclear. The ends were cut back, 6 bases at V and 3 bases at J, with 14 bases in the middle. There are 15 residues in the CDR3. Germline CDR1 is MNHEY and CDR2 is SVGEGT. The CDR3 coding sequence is TGTGCCAGCAGCCAGACCCGGTCGGCTAATGAAAAACTGTTTTTT. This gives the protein CASSQTRSANEKLFF.

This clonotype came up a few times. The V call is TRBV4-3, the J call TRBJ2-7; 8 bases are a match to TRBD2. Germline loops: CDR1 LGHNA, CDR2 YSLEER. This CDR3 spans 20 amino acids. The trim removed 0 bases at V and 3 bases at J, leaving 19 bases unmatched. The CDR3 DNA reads TGCGCCAGCAGCCAAGATTTTGGGACTAGATCGGAGAAAGGGGGCTACGAGCAGTACTTC. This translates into CASSQDFGTRSEKGGYEQYF.

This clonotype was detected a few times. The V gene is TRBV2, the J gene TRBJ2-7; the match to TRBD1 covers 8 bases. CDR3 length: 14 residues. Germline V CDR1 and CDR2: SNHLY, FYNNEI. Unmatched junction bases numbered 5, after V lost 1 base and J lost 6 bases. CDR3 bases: TGTGCCAGCAGTGAAGTCGGACAGGGTATCGAGCAGTACTTC. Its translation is CASSEVGQGIEQYF.

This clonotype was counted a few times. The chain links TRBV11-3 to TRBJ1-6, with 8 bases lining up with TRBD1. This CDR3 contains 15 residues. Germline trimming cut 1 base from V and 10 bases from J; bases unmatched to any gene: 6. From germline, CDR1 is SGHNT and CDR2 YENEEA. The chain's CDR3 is CASSLVQGAGSPLHF. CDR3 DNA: TGTGCCAGCAGCTTAGTTCAGGGGGCAGGGTCACCCCTCCACTTT.